A single sample gave rise to the 10 T cell receptor beta chains below, sequenced in a study of cytomegalovirus exposure and HLA in healthy donors. Both 60 Vbeta primers and 13 Jbeta primers went into the PCR. Clones were read by immunoSEQ multiplex PCR, and TCRdb kept only the in-frame ones, dropping some. The sample holds around 140,000 clones. Sequencing was done on a sample of PBMCs. All receptors come from a woman between 40 and 50 years old in good health and CMV-seronegative.

This sequence joins TRBV7-3 and TRBJ2-3, with a possible D match to TRBD2 (5 bases). Trimming shortened V by 1 base and J by 0 bases, and 5 bases separated the two germline ends. The germline gives CDR1 SGHTA, CDR2 FQGTGA. This CDR3 is 14 amino acids long. CDR3 loop: CASSLRTSTDTQYF. Written as DNA, the CDR3 is TGTGCCAGCAGCTTAAGGACTAGCACAGATACGCAGTATTTT.

The gene calls are TRBV15 and TRBJ1-5, with a tentative D call TRBD1 (6 bases). Germline V CDR1 and CDR2: LNHNV, YYDKDF (reference sequence). The CDR3 contains 16 residues. V lost 0 bases, J lost 4 bases, and 13 bases lay in between. In nucleotides, the CDR3 is TGTGCCACCAGCAGAGAGGGAAGGGGGTTTAATCAGCCCCAGCATTTT. Protein: CATSREGRGFNQPQHF. Using reference TRBV15 and TRBJ1-5 for the parts outside the CDR3, the full variable domain is DAMVIQNPRYQVTQFGKPVTLSCSQTLNHNVMYWYQQKSSQAPKLLFHYYDKDFNNEADTPDNFQSRRPNTSFCFLDIRSPGLGDTAMYLCATSREGRGFNQPQHFGDGTRLSIL.

The chain combines TRBV6-5 with TRBJ1-2; unclear D gene. The CDR3 consists of 12 residues. V dropped 6 bases and J dropped 6 bases, with 11 bases sitting between them. The germline gives CDR1 MNHEY, CDR2 SVGAGI. CDR3: CASSRDGDGYTF. DNA of the CDR3: TGTGCCAGCAGCCGAGACGGGGATGGCTACACCTTC.

The gene calls are TRBV4-2 and TRBJ2-7; maybe TRBD1 (6 bases). With 0 bases removed from V and 2 bases from J, the gap between germline ends came to 11 bases. The CDR3 contains 15 residues. Germline V gives CDR1 LGHNA, CDR2 YNFKEQ. The CDR3 sequence: CASSQDLGDTYEQYV. The CDR3 bases are TGTGCCAGCAGCCAAGATCTGGGGGACACCTACGAGCAGTACGTC.

DNA of the CDR3: TGTGCCAGCAGTTTAATGGCCACCGGGACTAGCAGGACCGGGGAGCTGTTTTTT. Protein: CASSLMATGTSRTGELFF. The chain links TRBV27 to TRBJ2-2; 9 nucleotides line up with TRBD2. Germline CDR1 reads MNHEY; CDR2 reads SMNVEV (reference sequence). The CDR3 totals 18 residues. V shed 2 bases and J 5 bases; nucleotides not matched to a gene: 12.

The chain is built from TRBV18 and TRBJ1-2; possible D gene TRBD1, 5 bases. The CDR3 is 15 amino acids. Trimming cost V 3 bases and J 0 bases, with 11 bases left between them. CDR1 and CDR2 (germline): KGHSH, LQKENI. In DNA form, the CDR3 reads TGTGCCAGCTCACCCCAAGAGACAGCTAACTATGGCTACACCTTC. Residues: CASSPQETANYGYTF.

The V and J genes are TRBV18 and TRBJ2-3; tentative D call: TRBD2 (5 bases). This CDR3 has 14 residues. Germline values: CDR1 KGHSH, CDR2 LQKENI. V lost 3 bases to trimming and J lost 2 bases, with 9 bases between them. CDR3 in DNA: TGTGCCAGCTCACCTACTAGAGTCACAGATACGCAGTATTTT. This encodes CASSPTRVTDTQYF.

The chain has TRBV4-1 and TRBJ1-5, with unresolved D. Germline V lookup: CDR1 MGHRA, CDR2 YSYEKL. The V gene lost 1 base and the J gene lost 2 bases, with 9 bases spanning the gap. This CDR3 contains 15 residues. CDR3 region: CASSQVTVGNQPQHF. CDR3 coding DNA: TGCGCCAGCAGCCAAGTCACAGTCGGCAATCAGCCCCAGCATTTT.

The genes are TRBV9 and TRBJ1-5; a possible D gene is TRBD1 (6 bases). The CDR3 loop spans 12 amino acids. Germline-derived CDR1 and CDR2 are SGDLS and YYNGEE. V was cut by 3 bases and J by 5 bases, with 6 bases left in between. CDR3 region: CASSAGDQPQHF. CDR3 DNA: TGTGCCAGCAGCGCAGGGGATCAGCCCCAGCATTTT.

The rearrangement uses TRBV19 and TRBJ2-3; D gene unclear. The CDR3 length is 12 residues. Trimming cost V 4 bases and J 4 bases, with 6 bases left between them. Germline V CDR1 and CDR2: LNHDA, SQIVND (reference sequence). The CDR3 region is CASSSQSDTQYF. DNA of the CDR3: TGTGCCAGTAGTAGTCAGTCAGATACGCAGTATTTT.